This TCR beta chain was retrieved from a study of naive and memory T cell subsets (TCRdb year 2017). Context from the whole study: Sorted naive and memory T cell subsets from peripheral blood were analyzed in the study using a UMI-based, open-source pipeline for TCR alpha and beta sequencing. IgG serology results and the functional CMV T cell responses were in complete agreement. RNA was DNase-treated and reverse transcribed with TCR constant-region primers, mostly using SuperScript III. Overall study results and their limits: The repertoire findings for the naive and memory subsets could not be validated against a ground truth, as none was available. After error correction, only a single occurrence was seen for over 90% of naive TCR sequences, so much steeper abundance distributions were produced than in memory subsets. The abundance of TCRs followed a power law with an exponent that differed between naive and memory subsets yet stayed consistent across the three individuals. Naive repertoires, especially CD8, contained a few larger clonotypes, possibly memory cells re-expressing CD45RA. RNA-based TCR counts may be affected by expression changes linked to T cell activation and differentiation. A clonotype was defined as a single alpha or beta chain sequence rather than as a paired alpha/beta receptor. In both CD4 and CD8 cells, a rise in Gini index and a fall in Shannon and inverse Simpson diversity were observed from naive through CM, EM and EMRA.

This clonotype was counted ten times or more. Its antigen remains unidentified. No clone much larger than this one lies a single base away; base qualities are absent. From the second PCR step onward, the TCR alpha chain libraries and the TCR beta chain libraries were amplified separately. The CMV status of each donor was determined by measuring IFNgamma production from CD4+ T cells after fresh PBMCs had been stimulated overnight with CMV viral lysate. CD4 T cells were positively selected with Miltenyi beads, followed by positive selection of CD8 T cells from the CD4-negative fraction. Cells were stained for CD3, CD4, CD8, CD45RA, CD27 and a live/dead dye and were sorted on a BD Aria II into four subsets based on CD45RA and CD27. A few healthy volunteers provided blood, and each donor's sample was split into CD4 and CD8 T cells and then further divided into four differentiation subsets. Approximately 120 ml of peripheral blood was collected from each donor, and PBMC were isolated by Ficoll-Paque PLUS density-gradient centrifugation. The sorted cells were lysed in RLT buffer, after which RNA was extracted using a Qiagen RNeasy kit and kept at -80 degrees C.

Libraries came from UMI-ligation and nested PCR. The beta constant-region primer consisted of an equimolar mixture of two oligonucleotides that together covered TRBC1 and TRBC2. The ligated cDNA went through four rounds of PCR with nested alpha and beta constant-region primers together with the SP2 primer. A single-stranded oligonucleotide carrying the SP2 primer and a 12-nucleotide UMI was ligated to the 3' end of the cDNA by T4 RNA ligase 1. The ligation reaction was incubated at 16°C for about 20-24 hours. PCR2 was typically performed as a SYBR Green qPCR and was stopped at a predetermined threshold so that over-amplification was prevented. Every purification after the first one was done using Agencourt AMPure XP magnetic beads. Libraries were quantified by Qubit and checked on a TapeStation, with a main peak expected near 650 bp. Pooled libraries were sequenced on an Illumina MiSeq using v2 2x251 paired-end kits, and typically roughly 0.85-2.2 million reads were obtained per sample. Each sample library was pooled at 4 to 5 nM, and about 5-7% PhiX was included to improve cluster recognition. Under the source paper's analysis protocol: FASTQ reads processed by Demultiplexor were assigned V and J genes by Decombinator through tag matching that tolerated a single base-pair mismatch. UMIs were used by Collapsinator to correct both sequencing errors and frequency errors arising from PCR heterogeneity. CDR3Translator translated TCRs and extracted CDR3s from the conserved cysteine to the FGXG phenylalanine, flagging non-productive sequences. Gini, Shannon entropy and inverse Simpson indices were calculated on repertoires subsampled to equal numbers of UMI-defined TCRs. Clonotype abundance distributions were fitted to a power law by maximum likelihood within the linear range. On one naive CD8 sample, the pipeline and MIGEC gave similar UMI counts, unique TCR numbers and clonal distributions. One analysis removed from the naive repertoire any naive TCRs that were also found in any memory subset from the same donor. The repertoires were searched for 7,322 CMV-associated CDR3 sequences that had been compiled from VDJdb and a published dataset. TCRdb reprocessing: public reads trimmed at Q25 with fastp, clones called with MiXCR, in-frame beta chains kept. One record per CDR3 amino acid sequence lists the most common genes and DNA. None of the V and J calls come from the authors' own analysis; TCRdb made them. Present in this sample are roughly 97,000 distinct CDR3 sequences, roughly 14% of which were seen just once. Approximately 3% of the sample goes to the ten largest clones.

This sequence was found in a human donor in good health. The sequenced material came from naive CD8+ T cells from blood. The meaning of the sample's cell subset or site label: naive T cells, CD45RA high CD27+.

The DNA sequence is as follows: TGTGCCAGCAGCTTACTCATATCCTTATACAATGAGCAGTTCTTC. Its product reads: CASSLLISLYNEQFF. The sequence joins TRBV7-6 to TRBJ2-1; the D gene lacks a confident call. Deletion took 2 bases off V and 4 bases off J, with a span of 12 bases between the germline ends. CDR1 and CDR2 are drawn from the germline V gene: SGHVS, FNYEAQ. The CDR3 runs 15 amino acids, cysteine and phenylalanine included. Just the 45-base CDR3 DNA is kept, in frame starting at base 1.